Below are 10 T cell receptor beta chains sequenced from a single sample in a study of regulatory T cells in long-lasting Graves disease. Construction of TCR beta libraries relied on iRepertoire HTBI primers and on Arm-PCR targeting CDR3 regions. TCRdb re-analysed the multiplex PCR reads in MiXCR, keeping a single row per CDR3 protein. The data contain roughly 500,000 distinct CDR3 sequences, 14% of them seen just once; the ten biggest clones take up roughly a sixth. The time point was: newly diagnosed GD, antithyroid drugs for less than 3 months. RNA extracted from PBMCs served as the sequencing template. These data are also associated with another study on T cells in Graves' hyperthyroidism and ophthalmopathy.

The specimen comprised peripheral blood mononuclear cells (PBMCs), sampled at new diagnosis, from a patient treated with antithyroid drugs. The source of these receptors is a woman in her fifties or sixties with Graves disease.

In this sample, this clonotype turned up a few times. The CDR3 DNA sequence: TGTGCCAGCAGCCCGAAACCGACAGGGACCTATGGCTACACCTTC. This sequence encodes CASSPKPTGTYGYTF. The chain carries TRBV5-6 and TRBJ1-2, with 7 bases fitting TRBD1. This CDR3 is 15 amino acids long. Germline V gives CDR1 SGHDT, CDR2 YYEEEE. The junction had 10 bases not matched to a gene; V was cut back by 4 bases and J by 4 bases.

The chain has TRBV30 and TRBJ2-2, with 14 bases that match TRBD2. The CDR3 is made up of 16 amino acids. V lost 4 bases and J lost 3; bases outside the gene matches: 4. Germline lookup yields CDR1 GTSNPN and CDR2 SVGIG (reference sequence). The CDR3 sequence: CAWTGLAGVHTGELFF. The DNA of the CDR3 is TGTGCCTGGACGGGACTAGCGGGAGTACACACCGGGGAGCTGTTTTTT.

Concerning this clonotype: A read error is possible here, since a much larger clone lies one base away. The CDR3 sequence is CASSPGAGGLTEAFF. CDR3 DNA: TGTGCCAGCAGCCCCGGGGCAGGGGGCTTAACTGAAGCTTTCTTT. The chain combines TRBV5-6 with TRBJ1-1; 8 bases line up with TRBD1. Germline V gene data show CDR1 as SGHDT and CDR2 as YYEEEE. The J segment lost 5 bases and the V segment lost 4 bases, leaving 10 bases of the junction unmatched. This CDR3 spans 15 amino acids.

The DNA for the CDR3 is TGTGCCAGCAGTTGGGGGGCAGGCAATGAGCAGTTCTTC. This encodes CASSWGAGNEQFF. The chain employs TRBV12-3 or TRBV12-4 and TRBJ2-1, with D tentatively TRBD1 or TRBD2 (6 bases each). There are 13 residues in the CDR3. Trimming removed 4 bases from V and 6 bases from J, with 10 bases in between.

This clonotype was seen repeatedly, ten times or more. This chain uses TRBV20-1 with TRBJ2-7; TRBD1 matches 7 bases. This CDR3 region has 15 residues. CDR1 is DFQATT, CDR2 SNEGSKA, per germline (reference sequence). The ends lost 6 bases at V and 0 bases at J; junction bases unmatched: 11. The CDR3 DNA follows: TGCAGTGCGACATCCGGGACAGAGAGCTCCTACGAGCAGTACTTC. It encodes CSATSGTESSYEQYF.

This clonotype was observed a few times. The rearrangement joins TRBV28 to TRBJ2-2; 11 nucleotides agree with TRBD2. Germline V gene lookup returns CDR1 MDHEN and CDR2 SYDVKM. The CDR3 loop spans 15 amino acids. The ends lost 4 bases at V and 8 bases at J; junction bases unmatched: 6. As DNA, the CDR3 is TGTGCCAGCAGTTCACTAGCGGGAGATTTAGGGGAGCTGTTTTTT. Amino acids: CASSSLAGDLGELFF.

The CDR3 region has the DNA TGTGCCAGCAGCGGGAGGACTAGCGGGAGAGAAGATACGCAGTATTTT. Residues: CASSGRTSGREDTQYF. The chain joins TRBV9 to TRBJ2-3; TRBD2 matches at 13 bases. The J segment lost 5 bases and the V segment lost 3 bases, leaving 6 bases of the junction unmatched. CDR1 is SGDLS and CDR2 is YYNGEE in the germline V gene. This CDR3 is built from 16 residues. Full variable domain (outside the CDR3, taken from reference TRBV9 and TRBJ2-3): DSGVTQTPKHLITATGQRVTLRCSPRSGDLSVYWYQQSLDQGLQFLIQYYNGEERAKGNILERFSAQQFPDLHSELNLSSLELGDSALYFCASSGRTSGREDTQYFGPGTRLTVL.

V and J are TRBV2 and TRBJ1-5; TRBD1 might be the D (6 bases). The CDR3 runs to 16 residues. V lost 6 bases and J 5 bases, leaving 20 bases between the germline ends. The germline V gene encodes CDR1 SNHLY and CDR2 FYNNEI. CDR3 region: CASRPPEGEDDQPQHF. DNA of the CDR3: TGTGCCAGCAGGCCCCCAGAGGGGGAGGACGATCAGCCCCAGCATTTT.

This clonotype was detected ten times or more. This sequence joins TRBV30 and TRBJ2-2; 11 bases agree with TRBD2. This CDR3 region has 13 residues. Looked up from germline, CDR1 is GTSNPN and CDR2 is SVGIG (reference sequence). The J segment lost 9 bases and the V segment lost 3 bases, leaving 3 bases of the junction unmatched. CDR3 coding DNA: TGTGCCTGGAGACTAGCGGGAGATTGGGAGCTGTTTTTT. Amino acid sequence: CAWRLAGDWELFF.

The chain links TRBV19 to TRBJ1-2, with D possibly matching TRBD1 (6 bases). Trimming shortened V by 8 bases and J by 6 bases, and 28 bases separated the two germline ends. This CDR3 comprises 17 residues. From germline, CDR1 is LNHDA and CDR2 SQIVND (reference sequence). The CDR3 reads CASWGTLTSRGLDGYTF. In DNA, the CDR3 is TGTGCCAGTTGGGGGACACTAACGTCTCGGGGACTCGATGGCTACACCTTC. The complete variable domain, with remaining parts taken from reference TRBV19 and TRBJ1-2, reads DGGITQSPKYLFRKEGQNVTLSCEQNLNHDAMYWYRQDPGQGLRLIYYSQIVNDFQKGDIAEGYSVSREKKESFPLTVTSAQKNPTAFYLCASWGTLTSRGLDGYTFGSGTRLTVV.